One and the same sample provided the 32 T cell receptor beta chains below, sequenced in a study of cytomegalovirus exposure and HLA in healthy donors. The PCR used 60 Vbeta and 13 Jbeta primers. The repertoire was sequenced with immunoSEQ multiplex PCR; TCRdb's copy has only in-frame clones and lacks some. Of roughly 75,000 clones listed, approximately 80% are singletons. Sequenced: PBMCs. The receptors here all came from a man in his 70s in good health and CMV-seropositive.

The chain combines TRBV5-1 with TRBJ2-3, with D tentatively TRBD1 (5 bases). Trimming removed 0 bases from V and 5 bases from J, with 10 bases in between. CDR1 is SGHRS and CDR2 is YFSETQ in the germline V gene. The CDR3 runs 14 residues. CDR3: CASSLGGSLDTQYF. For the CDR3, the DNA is TGCGCCAGCAGCTTGGGGGGCAGCCTAGATACGCAGTATTTT. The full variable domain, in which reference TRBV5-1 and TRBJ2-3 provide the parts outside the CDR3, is KAGVTQTPRYLIKTRGQQVTLSCSPISGHRSVSWYQQTPGQGLQFLFEYFSETQRNKGNFPGRFSGRQFSNSRSEMNVSTLELGDSALYLCASSLGGSLDTQYFGPGTRLTVL.

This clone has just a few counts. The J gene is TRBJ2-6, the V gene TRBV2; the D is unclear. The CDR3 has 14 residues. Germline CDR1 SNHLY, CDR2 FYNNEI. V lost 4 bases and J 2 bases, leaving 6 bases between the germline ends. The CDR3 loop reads CASSVLAGANVLTF. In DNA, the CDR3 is TGTGCCAGCAGTGTCCTTGCTGGGGCCAACGTCCTGACTTTC.

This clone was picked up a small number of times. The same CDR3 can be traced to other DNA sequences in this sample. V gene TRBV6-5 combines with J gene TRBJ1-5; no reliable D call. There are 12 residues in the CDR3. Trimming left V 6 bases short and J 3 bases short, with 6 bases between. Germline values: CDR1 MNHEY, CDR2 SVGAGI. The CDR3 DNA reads TGTGCCAGCAGCAACAACAATCAGCCCCAGCATTTT. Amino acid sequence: CASSNNNQPQHF.

The CDR3 nucleotides read TGTGCCATCAACCTTGGGGGGGGTAGCACAGATACGCAGTATTTT. This sequence encodes CAINLGGGSTDTQYF. The chain joins TRBV10-3 to TRBJ2-3; 7 bases fit TRBD2. Per the germline V gene, CDR1 is ENHRY and CDR2 is SYGVKD. The CDR3 is made up of 15 amino acids. The V and J ends lost 7 bases and 0 bases, in that order; junction bases with no gene match: 7.

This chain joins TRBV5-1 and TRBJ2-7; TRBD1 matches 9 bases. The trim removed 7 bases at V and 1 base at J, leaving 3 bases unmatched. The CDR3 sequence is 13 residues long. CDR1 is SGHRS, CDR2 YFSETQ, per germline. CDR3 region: CASSGTGSYEQYF. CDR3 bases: TGCGCCAGCTCCGGGACAGGGTCCTACGAGCAGTACTTC.

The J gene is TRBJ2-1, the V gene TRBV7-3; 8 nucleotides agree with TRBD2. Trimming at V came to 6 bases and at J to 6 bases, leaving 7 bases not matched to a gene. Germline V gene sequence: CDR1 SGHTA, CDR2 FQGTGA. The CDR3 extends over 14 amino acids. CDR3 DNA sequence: TGTGCCAGCAGTTCCGGGACTAGTCCCAATGAGCAGTTCTTC. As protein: CASSSGTSPNEQFF.

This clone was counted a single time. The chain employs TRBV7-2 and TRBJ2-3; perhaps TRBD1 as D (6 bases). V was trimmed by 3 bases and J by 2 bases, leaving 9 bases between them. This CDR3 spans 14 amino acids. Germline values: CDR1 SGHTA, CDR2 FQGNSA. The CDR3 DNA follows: TGTGCCAGCAGCTTTGACAGGTCCACAGATACGCAGTATTTT. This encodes CASSFDRSTDTQYF.

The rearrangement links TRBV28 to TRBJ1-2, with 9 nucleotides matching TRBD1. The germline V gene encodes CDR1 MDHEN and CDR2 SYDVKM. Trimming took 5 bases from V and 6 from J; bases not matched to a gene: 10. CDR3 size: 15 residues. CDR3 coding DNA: TGTGCCAGCAGTCCCACTGGGGACAGGGATGATGGCTACACCTTC. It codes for CASSPTGDRDDGYTF.

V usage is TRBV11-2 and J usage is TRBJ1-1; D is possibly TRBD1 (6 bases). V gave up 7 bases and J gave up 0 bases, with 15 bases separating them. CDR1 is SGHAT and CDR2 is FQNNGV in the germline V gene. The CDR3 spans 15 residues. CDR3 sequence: CASTTGGRLNTEAFF. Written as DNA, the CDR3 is TGTGCCAGCACCACGGGGGGCAGATTGAACACTGAAGCTTTCTTT.

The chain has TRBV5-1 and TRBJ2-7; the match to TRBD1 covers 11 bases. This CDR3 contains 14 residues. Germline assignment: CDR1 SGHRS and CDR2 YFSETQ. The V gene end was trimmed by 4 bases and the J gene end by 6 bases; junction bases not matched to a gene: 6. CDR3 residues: CASSTGTGGIEQYF. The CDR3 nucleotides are TGCGCCAGCAGCACCGGGACAGGGGGTATCGAGCAGTACTTC.

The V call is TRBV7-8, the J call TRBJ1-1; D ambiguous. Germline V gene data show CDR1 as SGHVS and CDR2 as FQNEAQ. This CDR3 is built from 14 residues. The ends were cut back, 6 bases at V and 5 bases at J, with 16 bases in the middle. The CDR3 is CASSPQEGWTEAFF. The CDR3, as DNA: TGTGCCAGCAGTCCTCAAGAGGGCTGGACTGAAGCTTTCTTT.

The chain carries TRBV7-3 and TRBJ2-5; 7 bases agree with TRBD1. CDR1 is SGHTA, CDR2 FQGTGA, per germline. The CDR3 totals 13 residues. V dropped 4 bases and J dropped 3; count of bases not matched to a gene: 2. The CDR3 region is CASSSTGKETQYF. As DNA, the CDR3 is TGTGCCAGCAGCTCGACAGGGAAAGAGACCCAGTACTTC.

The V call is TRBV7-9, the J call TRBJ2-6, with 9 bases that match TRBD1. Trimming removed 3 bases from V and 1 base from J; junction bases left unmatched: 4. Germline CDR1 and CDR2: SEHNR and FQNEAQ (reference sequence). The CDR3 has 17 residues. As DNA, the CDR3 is TGTGCCAGCAGCTTGGGACAGGGAGGGTCTGGGGCCAACGTCCTGACTTTC. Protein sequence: CASSLGQGGSGANVLTF.

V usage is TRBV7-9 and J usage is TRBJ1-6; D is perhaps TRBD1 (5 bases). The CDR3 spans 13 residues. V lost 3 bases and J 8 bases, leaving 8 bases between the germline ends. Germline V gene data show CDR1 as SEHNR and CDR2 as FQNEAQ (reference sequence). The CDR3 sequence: CASSLGPDSPLHF. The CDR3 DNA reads TGTGCCAGCAGCTTGGGGCCGGATTCACCCCTCCACTTT.

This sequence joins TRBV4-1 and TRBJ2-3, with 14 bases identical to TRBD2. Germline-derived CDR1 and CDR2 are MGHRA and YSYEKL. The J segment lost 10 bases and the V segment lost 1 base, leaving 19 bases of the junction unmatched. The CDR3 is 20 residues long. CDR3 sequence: CASSQGFASGLAGESAAQYF. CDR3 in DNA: TGCGCCAGCAGCCAAGGTTTCGCCTCGGGACTAGCGGGGGAAAGCGCGGCGCAGTATTTT.

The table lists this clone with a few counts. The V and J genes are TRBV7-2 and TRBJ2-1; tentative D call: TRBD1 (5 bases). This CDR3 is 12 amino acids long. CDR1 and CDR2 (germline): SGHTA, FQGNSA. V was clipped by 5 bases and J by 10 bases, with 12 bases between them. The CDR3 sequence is CASSRMGREQFF. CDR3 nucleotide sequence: TGTGCCAGCAGCCGTATGGGGCGGGAGCAGTTCTTC.

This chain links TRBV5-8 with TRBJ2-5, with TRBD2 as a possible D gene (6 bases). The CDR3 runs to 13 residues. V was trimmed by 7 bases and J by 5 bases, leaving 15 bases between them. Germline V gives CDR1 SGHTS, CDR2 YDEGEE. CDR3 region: CASATGGPETQYF. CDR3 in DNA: TGTGCCAGCGCAACCGGGGGACCTGAGACCCAGTACTTC. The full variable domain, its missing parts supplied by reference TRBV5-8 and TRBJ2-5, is EAGVTQSPTHLIKTRGQQATLRCSPISGHTSVYWYQQALGLGLQFLLWYDEGEERNRGNFPPRFSGRQFPNYSSELNVNALELEDSALYLCASATGGPETQYFGPGTRLLVL.

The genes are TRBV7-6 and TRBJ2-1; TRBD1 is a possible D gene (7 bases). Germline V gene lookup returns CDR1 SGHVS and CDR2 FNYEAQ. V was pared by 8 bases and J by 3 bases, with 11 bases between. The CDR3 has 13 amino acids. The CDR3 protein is CASSQGGYNEQFF. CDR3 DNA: TGTGCCAGCTCCCAGGGGGGCTACAATGAGCAGTTCTTC.

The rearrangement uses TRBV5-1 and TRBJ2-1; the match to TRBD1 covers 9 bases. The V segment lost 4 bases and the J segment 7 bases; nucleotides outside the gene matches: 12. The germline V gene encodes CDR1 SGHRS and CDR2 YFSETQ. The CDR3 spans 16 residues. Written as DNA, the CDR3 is TGCGCCAGCAGCGTCCACGGGACAGGGTCTGGGAATGAGCAGTTCTTC. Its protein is CASSVHGTGSGNEQFF. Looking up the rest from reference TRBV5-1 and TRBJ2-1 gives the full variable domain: KAGVTQTPRYLIKTRGQQVTLSCSPISGHRSVSWYQQTPGQGLQFLFEYFSETQRNKGNFPGRFSGRQFSNSRSEMNVSTLELGDSALYLCASSVHGTGSGNEQFFGPGTRLTVL.

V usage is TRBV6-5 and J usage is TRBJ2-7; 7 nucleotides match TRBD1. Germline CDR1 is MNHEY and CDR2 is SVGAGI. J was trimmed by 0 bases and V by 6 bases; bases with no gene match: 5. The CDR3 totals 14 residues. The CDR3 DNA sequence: TGTGCCAGCAGGGTGACAGGGATCTCCTACGAGCAGTACTTC. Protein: CASRVTGISYEQYF.

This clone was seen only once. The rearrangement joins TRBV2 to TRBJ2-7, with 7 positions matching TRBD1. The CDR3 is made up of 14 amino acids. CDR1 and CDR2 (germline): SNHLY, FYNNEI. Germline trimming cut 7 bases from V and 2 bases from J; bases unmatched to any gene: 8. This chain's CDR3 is CASTSLQGPYEQYF. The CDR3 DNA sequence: TGTGCCAGCACCAGCCTACAGGGGCCCTACGAGCAGTACTTC.

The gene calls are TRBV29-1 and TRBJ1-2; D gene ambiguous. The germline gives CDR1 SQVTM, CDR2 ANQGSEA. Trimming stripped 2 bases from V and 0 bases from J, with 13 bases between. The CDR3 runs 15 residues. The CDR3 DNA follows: TGCAGCGTTGAAAAGGGTGGGCGGGCTAACTATGGCTACACCTTC. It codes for CSVEKGGRANYGYTF.

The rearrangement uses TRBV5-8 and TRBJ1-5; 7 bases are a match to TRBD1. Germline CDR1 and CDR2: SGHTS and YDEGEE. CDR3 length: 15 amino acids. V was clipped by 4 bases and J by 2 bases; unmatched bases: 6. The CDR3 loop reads CASSGGTVRNQPQHF. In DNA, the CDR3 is TGTGCCAGCAGCGGGGGGACAGTTCGCAATCAGCCCCAGCATTTT.

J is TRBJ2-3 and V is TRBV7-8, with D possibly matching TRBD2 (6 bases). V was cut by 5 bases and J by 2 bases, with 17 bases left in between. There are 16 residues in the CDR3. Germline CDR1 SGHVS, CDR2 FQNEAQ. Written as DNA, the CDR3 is TGTGCCAGCAGCCCACGTGGTAGCGGAACCACAGATACGCAGTATTTT. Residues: CASSPRGSGTTDTQYF.

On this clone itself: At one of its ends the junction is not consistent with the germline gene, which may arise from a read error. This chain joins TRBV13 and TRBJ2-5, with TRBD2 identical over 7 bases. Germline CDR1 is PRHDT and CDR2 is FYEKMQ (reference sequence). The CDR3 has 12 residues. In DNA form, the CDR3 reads TGTGCCAGCAGATTAGCGGGTGAGACCCAGTACTTC. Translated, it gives CASRLAGETQYF.

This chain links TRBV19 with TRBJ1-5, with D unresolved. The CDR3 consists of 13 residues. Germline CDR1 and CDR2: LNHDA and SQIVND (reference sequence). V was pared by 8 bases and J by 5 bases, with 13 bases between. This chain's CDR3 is CASAIKSDQPQHF. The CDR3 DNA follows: TGTGCCAGTGCCATAAAGAGCGATCAGCCCCAGCATTTT.

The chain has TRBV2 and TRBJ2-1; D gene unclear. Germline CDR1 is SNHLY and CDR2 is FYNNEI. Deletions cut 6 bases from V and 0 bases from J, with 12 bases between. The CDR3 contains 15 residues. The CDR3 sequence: CASSPSPSSYNEQFF. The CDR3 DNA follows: TGTGCCAGCAGCCCGTCCCCTAGCTCCTACAATGAGCAGTTCTTC.

DNA of the CDR3: TGCGCCAGCAGCTTGGGGACAGAAGGCGAAAAACTGTTTTTT. Amino acid sequence: CASSLGTEGEKLFF. This chain links TRBV5-1 with TRBJ1-4; TRBD1 might be the D (6 bases). This CDR3 is 14 amino acids long. V lost 0 bases to trimming and J lost 8 bases, with 11 bases between them. The germline gives CDR1 SGHRS, CDR2 YFSETQ. Looking up the rest from reference TRBV5-1 and TRBJ1-4 gives the full variable domain: KAGVTQTPRYLIKTRGQQVTLSCSPISGHRSVSWYQQTPGQGLQFLFEYFSETQRNKGNFPGRFSGRQFSNSRSEMNVSTLELGDSALYLCASSLGTEGEKLFFGSGTQLSVL.

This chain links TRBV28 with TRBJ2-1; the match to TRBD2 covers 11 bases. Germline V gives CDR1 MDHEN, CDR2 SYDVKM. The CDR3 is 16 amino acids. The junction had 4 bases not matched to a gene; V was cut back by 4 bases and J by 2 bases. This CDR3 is CASSSISGRAYNEQFF. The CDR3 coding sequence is TGTGCCAGCAGTTCCATTAGCGGGAGGGCCTACAATGAGCAGTTCTTC.

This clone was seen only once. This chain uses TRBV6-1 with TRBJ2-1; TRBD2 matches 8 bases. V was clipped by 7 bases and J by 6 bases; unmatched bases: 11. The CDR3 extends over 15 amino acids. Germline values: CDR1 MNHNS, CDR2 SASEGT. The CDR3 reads CASTLVGTSGNEQFF. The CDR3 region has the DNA TGTGCCAGCACCCTAGTAGGGACTAGTGGCAATGAGCAGTTCTTC.

CDR3 amino acids: CASSQTGGNQPQHF. Here the CDR3 DNA reads TGTGCCAGCAGCCAGACAGGTGGGAATCAGCCCCAGCATTTT. The chain combines TRBV7-6 with TRBJ1-5, with D perhaps matching TRBD1 (6 bases). V lost 5 bases and J lost 4, with 12 bases in between. The CDR3 is 14 amino acids. CDR1 is SGHVS, CDR2 FNYEAQ, per germline.

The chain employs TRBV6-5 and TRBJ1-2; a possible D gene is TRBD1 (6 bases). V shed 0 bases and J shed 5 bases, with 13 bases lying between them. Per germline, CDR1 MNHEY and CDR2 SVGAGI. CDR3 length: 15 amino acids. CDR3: CASSYSGGRPYGYTF. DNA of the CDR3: TGTGCCAGCAGTTACTCCGGGGGGCGCCCGTATGGCTACACCTTC.